This TCR beta chain comes out of a study of control samples from healthy donors and cancer patients (dated by TCRdb to about 2020). Library preparation used the immunoSEQ multiplex PCR assay. TCRdb stores this immuneACCESS table with in-frame sequences only. Part of the clones is absent; in the studies checked, under half of the shortfall reflects unresolved V genes, and no reason is known for the rest. For this sample the table gives fewer than 200,000 clones, of which roughly 95% were detected only once. The ten largest clones take up approximately 4% of the sample. The germline V gene specifies MGHRA as CDR1 and YSYEKL as CDR2. Trimming takes 2 bases from V and 5 bases from J, and the germline ends sit 18 bases apart. The CDR3 starts with the cysteine, ends with the phenylalanine, and has 16 residues. Left in the record is the CDR3 DNA by itself, 48 bases read in frame from the first base. A note on this clone: This clone's antigen is unknown. No base qualities exist here, and no much larger clone lies one base off it.

Sequencing was performed on blood. This TCR came from a woman between 55 and 75 years old in good health. The rearrangement combines TRBV4-1 with TRBJ1-2; tentative D gene TRBD1, with 5 bases matching. The CDR3 region reads CASSQIGDPSVYGYTF. The DNA sequence follows: TGCGCCAGCAGCCAAATAGGGGATCCTAGTGTTTATGGCTACACCTTC.